These 31 T cell receptor beta chains were sequenced from one sample in a study of regulatory T cells in long-lasting Graves disease. The TCR beta library used iRepertoire HTBI primers with Arm-PCR amplification of CDR3. From the multiplex PCR reads, TCRdb called clonotypes with MiXCR, one entry per CDR3 protein. Found here are under 500,000 distinct CDR3 sequences, 20% of them singletons; the top ten hold 7% to 9.5%. Sample time point: persistent/refractory GD, antithyroid drugs over 5 years with positive TRAb. Following extraction of RNA from PBMCs, that RNA was used to make the TCR library. Sequenced here: peripheral blood mononuclear cells (PBMCs), sampled when the disease was refractory, from a patient treated with antithyroid drugs. Every receptor here comes from a female donor with Graves disease.

The rearrangement links TRBV6-1 to TRBJ2-4; 11 bases are shared with TRBD1. The V and J ends lost 8 bases and 8 bases, in that order; junction bases with no gene match: 5. The germline gives CDR1 MNHNS, CDR2 SASEGT. CDR3 length equals 13 residues. The CDR3: CASGGQGADIQYF. CDR3 DNA sequence: TGTGCCAGCGGAGGACAGGGGGCTGACATTCAGTACTTC.

This clonotype was detected only a few times. V and J are TRBV3-1 and TRBJ1-3; no reliable D call. The CDR3 covers 14 residues. The germline V and J ends were trimmed by 1 base and 8 bases, with 12 bases remaining between them. CDR1 is LGHDT, CDR2 YNNKEL, per germline (reference sequence). CDR3 nucleotide sequence: TGTGCCAGCAGCCAAGTGATGAGTTCCCACACCATATATTTT. Translation: CASSQVMSSHTIYF.

This clonotype was recorded many times. The gene calls are TRBV2 and TRBJ2-7, with 8 nucleotides matching TRBD2. This CDR3 spans 17 amino acids. Per germline, CDR1 SNHLY and CDR2 FYNNEI. V shed 6 bases, J shed 0 bases, and the junction held 13 bases outside the gene matches. The CDR3 nucleotides read TGTGCCAGCAGCTTATACCTACTAGCGGCTAGCTCCTACGAGCAGTACTTC. Translation gives CASSLYLLAASSYEQYF.

This clonotype was seen many times. The chain links TRBV7-2 to TRBJ1-1, with TRBD1 matching over 7 bases. V shed 5 bases, J shed 4 bases, and the junction held 10 bases outside the gene matches. CDR1 is SGHTA, CDR2 FQGNSA, per germline. The CDR3 has 15 residues. The DNA for the CDR3 is TGTGCCAGCAGCACAAAGACAGGGCCGCTCACTGAAGCTTTCTTT. This sequence encodes CASSTKTGPLTEAFF.

Comment on this clonotype: This clone may be a read error of a much larger clone one base away. The genes are TRBV30 and TRBJ1-1; no firm D call. This CDR3 comprises 13 residues. In germline, CDR1 is GTSNPN, CDR2 SVGIG (reference sequence). Trimming removed 2 bases from V and 0 bases from J, with 7 bases in between. The CDR3, as DNA: TGTGCCTGGAGTATACGGGTGAACACTGAAGCTTTCTTT. Translated: CAWSIRVNTEAFF. Full variable domain (missing parts from reference TRBV30 and TRBJ1-1): SQTIHQWPATLVQPVGSPLSLECTVEGTSNPNLYWYRQAAGRGLQLLFYSVGIGQISSEVPQNLSASRPQDRQFILSSKKLLLSDSGFYLCAWSIRVNTEAFFGQGTRLTVV.

CDR3 region: CASSYSTESSYEQYF. In DNA form, the CDR3 reads TGTGCCAGCAGTTACTCTACAGAGAGCTCCTACGAGCAGTACTTC. J is TRBJ2-7 and V is TRBV6-5; no firm D call. Per the germline V gene, CDR1 is MNHEY and CDR2 is SVGAGI. V was pared by 0 bases and J by 0 bases, with 9 bases between. The CDR3 totals 15 residues.

J is TRBJ2-5 and V is TRBV20-1; 9 bases line up with TRBD1. The V gene end was trimmed by 7 bases and the J gene end by 2 bases; junction bases not matched to a gene: 11. The germline gives CDR1 DFQATT, CDR2 SNEGSKA (reference sequence). This CDR3 has 15 amino acids. The DNA of the CDR3 is TGCAGTGGGCATCCGGGACAGGGCCTTCAAGAGACCCAGTACTTC. It specifies CSGHPGQGLQETQYF.

V usage is TRBV7-8 and J usage is TRBJ2-2; TRBD2 aligns across 7 bases. Per germline, CDR1 SGHVS and CDR2 FQNEAQ. Germline trimming cut 7 bases from V and 4 bases from J; bases unmatched to any gene: 33. The CDR3 contains 23 residues. The CDR3 DNA sequence: TGTGCCAGCACCATACCAACCCGGGTATCTGGTCGGGAGCGGGAATTGGGCACCGGGGAGCTGTTTTTT. Translating gives CASTIPTRVSGRERELGTGELFF.

This clonotype was detected a few times. V and J are TRBV9 and TRBJ2-7; D unclear. This CDR3 has 13 residues. Germline-derived CDR1 and CDR2 are SGDLS and YYNGEE. Trimming pared 0 bases from V and 6 bases from J, leaving 10 bases between. The CDR3 coding sequence is TGTGCCAGCAGCGTAGGCGACGAAAGCGAGCAGTACTTC. Encoded protein: CASSVGDESEQYF. Supplemented by reference TRBV9 and TRBJ2-7, the full variable domain reads DSGVTQTPKHLITATGQRVTLRCSPRSGDLSVYWYQQSLDQGLQFLIQYYNGEERAKGNILERFSAQQFPDLHSELNLSSLELGDSALYFCASSVGDESEQYFGPGTRLTVT.

This clonotype was seen at least ten times. A read error may account for a junction end that differs from germline. The V call is TRBV13, the J call TRBJ2-5, with TRBD1 identical over 7 bases. CDR1 is PRHDT, CDR2 FYEKMQ, per germline (reference sequence). The CDR3 is 11 residues long. The CDR3 DNA follows: TGTGCCAGCAGCTCGGGACAGACCTCCAACTTC. Translated, it gives CASSSGQTSNF.

This clonotype was seen at least ten times. The chain links TRBV11-3 to TRBJ1-1, with a possible D match to TRBD1 (6 bases). V gave up 2 bases and J gave up 11 bases, with 24 bases separating them. This CDR3 contains 16 residues. Germline V lookup: CDR1 SGHNT, CDR2 YENEEA. The CDR3 DNA follows: TGTGCCAGCAGCTTACTGGTTCTGGCAGGGGAATGTAGCGCTTTCTTT. Translating it yields CASSLLVLAGECSAFF.

With respect to this clonotype: A far more abundant clone sits one base away, making this likely a read error. The chain combines TRBV28 with TRBJ2-1; 11 bases agree with TRBD2. The germline V gene encodes CDR1 MDHEN and CDR2 SYDVKM. The CDR3 totals 16 residues. The CDR3: CASSFGTSGTTYEQSF. DNA for the CDR3: TGTGCCAGCAGTTTCGGGACTAGCGGAACTACCTACGAGCAGTCCTTC.

Comments on this clonotype: This could be a read error, since a much larger clone is one nucleotide away. This chain links TRBV12-5 with TRBJ1-1; 10 bases line up with TRBD1. V trimming: 6 bases; J trimming: 8 bases; junction bases outside the gene matches: 9. This CDR3 region has 14 residues. Germline V gene sequence: CDR1 LGHNT, CDR2 FRNRAP. CDR3 coding DNA: TGTGCTAGTGGGTCTGGACAGGGGGATAGGGAAGCTTTCTTT. Translated, it gives CASGSGQGDREAFF.

In this sample, this clonotype turned up a few times. The chain recombines TRBV30 with TRBJ1-1; the D is unclear. The CDR3 has 12 residues. Germline lookup yields CDR1 GTSNPN and CDR2 SVGIG (reference sequence). V was clipped by 7 bases and J by 4 bases, with 13 bases between them. This CDR3 reads CAYSRGSTEAFF. The CDR3, as DNA: TGTGCCTATTCGAGAGGGAGCACTGAAGCTTTCTTT.

This clonotype showed up many times. V usage is TRBV3-1 and J usage is TRBJ2-5; possibly TRBD1 for D (6 bases). The CDR3 loop spans 15 amino acids. V lost 0 bases, J lost 0 bases, and 8 bases lay in between. CDR1 and CDR2 from the germline V gene are LGHDT and YNNKEL (reference sequence). This CDR3 reads CASSQDRGYQETQYF. The DNA for the CDR3 is TGTGCCAGCAGCCAAGATAGGGGGTACCAAGAGACCCAGTACTTC.

This clonotype was found many times. The V call is TRBV11-2, the J call TRBJ2-2; D not resolved. Germline V gene lookup returns CDR1 SGHAT and CDR2 FQNNGV. CDR3 size: 14 residues. The V end lost 1 base, the J end lost 3 bases, and 6 bases lay between the germline ends. The chain's CDR3 is CASSLVKDTGELFF. The DNA for the CDR3 is TGTGCCAGCAGCTTAGTTAAAGACACCGGGGAGCTGTTTTTT.

This clonotype was picked up many times. The J gene is TRBJ1-5, the V gene TRBV6-5; 9 bases match TRBD1. V was clipped by 0 bases and J by 2 bases; unmatched bases: 2. Germline V gene data show CDR1 as MNHEY and CDR2 as SVGAGI. CDR3 length: 16 amino acids. Here the CDR3 reads CASSYSRDRGNQPQHF. The CDR3 DNA sequence: TGTGCCAGCAGTTACTCTCGGGACAGGGGCAATCAGCCCCAGCATTTT.

The chain links TRBV20-1 to TRBJ1-2; tentatively, D is TRBD1 (6 bases). The V gene lost 5 bases and the J gene lost 2 bases, with 12 bases spanning the gap. The CDR3 has 13 residues. The germline CDR1 and CDR2 sequences are DFQATT and SNEGSKA (reference sequence). The CDR3 bases are TGCAGTGCTTCACTGGACAGAAACTATGGCTACACCTTC. It codes for CSASLDRNYGYTF.

This clonotype was detected many times. The chain has TRBV30 and TRBJ2-4, with TRBD1 identical over 7 bases. Germline assignment: CDR1 GTSNPN and CDR2 SVGIG (reference sequence). V was clipped by 1 base and J by 1 base; unmatched bases: 4. The CDR3 has 15 residues. In DNA, the CDR3 is TGTGCCTGGAGTGCGGGACAGCCGGCCAAAAACATTCAGTACTTC. Its protein product is CAWSAGQPAKNIQYF.

This clonotype came up many times. The chain combines TRBV20-1 with TRBJ1-2; D perhaps matches TRBD1 (6 bases). V was clipped by 6 bases and J by 1 base, with 27 bases between them. The germline V gene has CDR1 DFQATT and CDR2 SNEGSKA (reference sequence). The CDR3 covers 18 residues. The CDR3 DNA sequence: TGCAGTGCCATAGACGCGGACTTACAGGGCACCGTTAACTATGGCTACACCTTC. Protein product: CSAIDADLQGTVNYGYTF.

Ten or more counts support this clonotype. The chain combines TRBV6-1 with TRBJ2-5; D possibly corresponds to TRBD1 (5 bases). The germline V gene has CDR1 MNHNS and CDR2 SASEGT. This CDR3 has 14 residues. Trimming took 3 bases from V and 2 from J, leaving 10 bases between them. The CDR3 DNA reads as TGTGCCAGCAGTGATGCCGCAGGGCAAGAGACCCAGTACTTC. Residues: CASSDAAGQETQYF.

The genes are TRBV9 and TRBJ1-5; possible D gene TRBD1, 5 bases. The germline gives CDR1 SGDLS, CDR2 YYNGEE. This CDR3 is 15 amino acids long. With 3 bases removed from V and 0 bases from J, the gap between germline ends came to 10 bases. DNA for the CDR3: TGTGCCAGCAGCGCGGGACCGGATAGCAATCAGCCCCAGCATTTT. Translating it yields CASSAGPDSNQPQHF.

This clonotype was found a few times. The V call is TRBV7-8, the J call TRBJ2-4, with a tentative D call TRBD2 (7 bases). With 6 bases removed from V and 7 bases from J, the gap between germline ends came to 13 bases. This CDR3 spans 13 amino acids. The V gene's germline CDR1 is SGHVS and CDR2 FQNEAQ. Here the CDR3 reads CASSLGGANIQYF. The DNA for the CDR3 is TGTGCCAGCAGTTTGGGGGGGGCGAACATTCAGTACTTC.

This sequence joins TRBV20-1 and TRBJ2-3, with D tentatively TRBD1 (5 bases). In germline, CDR1 is DFQATT, CDR2 SNEGSKA (reference sequence). This CDR3 comprises 14 residues. With 6 bases removed from V and 4 bases from J, the gap between germline ends came to 17 bases. CDR3 in DNA: TGCAGTGCCAACTCGGACCAGGGCCCAGATACGCAGTATTTT. Residues: CSANSDQGPDTQYF.

This clonotype came up a few times. V is TRBV5-6 and J is TRBJ2-2; 10 bases are shared with TRBD2. CDR1 SGHDT and CDR2 YYEEEE come from the germline V gene. The CDR3 has 15 residues. V trimming: 1 base; J trimming: 7 bases; junction bases outside the gene matches: 4. The CDR3 region has the DNA TGTGCCAGCAGCTTGACTAGCGGGATTATCGGGGAGCTGTTTTTT. Amino acid sequence: CASSLTSGIIGELFF.

This clonotype was seen at least ten times. The chain has TRBV28 and TRBJ1-4, with D possibly being TRBD1 (6 bases). The CDR3 is made up of 17 amino acids. Germline assignment: CDR1 MDHEN and CDR2 SYDVKM. Deletions cut 10 bases from V and 7 bases from J, with 28 bases between. In DNA form, the CDR3 reads TGTGCCACCAGGGAGGGAAAGGGACACCGAATACGTGAAAAACTGTTTTTT. Its protein product is CATREGKGHRIREKLFF.

In this sample, this clonotype turned up many times. This sequence joins TRBV6-1 and TRBJ1-1; no clear D gene. V was trimmed by 6 bases and J by 4 bases, leaving 6 bases between them. Per the germline V gene, CDR1 is MNHNS and CDR2 is SASEGT. The length of the CDR3 is 11 residues. The CDR3 DNA follows: TGTGCCAGCAGGCACCGCACTGAAGCTTTCTTT. It codes for CASRHRTEAFF.

This chain links TRBV5-1 with TRBJ1-2, with 9 bases aligning to TRBD1. The V gene end was trimmed by 1 base and the J gene end by 6 bases; junction bases not matched to a gene: 10. Germline CDR1 reads SGHRS; CDR2 reads YFSETQ. The CDR3 loop spans 16 amino acids. This CDR3 reads CASSLNRPTGGDGYTF. DNA for the CDR3: TGCGCCAGCAGCTTGAACAGGCCTACAGGGGGCGATGGCTACACCTTC.

This clonotype was observed a handful of times. The rearrangement joins TRBV5-5 to TRBJ2-3; D not resolved. CDR1 and CDR2 from the germline V gene are SGHKS and YYEKEE (reference sequence). V lost 5 bases and J 6 bases, leaving 13 bases between the germline ends. The CDR3 has 13 residues. The CDR3 protein is CASRELNMDTQYF. Here the CDR3 DNA reads TGTGCCAGCAGGGAGCTTAACATGGATACGCAGTATTTT.

V is TRBV5-1 and J is TRBJ1-1; D is unclear. With 2 bases removed from V and 5 bases from J, the gap between germline ends came to 19 bases. Germline V gives CDR1 SGHRS, CDR2 YFSETQ. The length of the CDR3 is 16 residues. CDR3 amino acids: CASSLPGATWETEAFF. The CDR3 DNA is TGCGCCAGCAGCTTACCGGGAGCAACATGGGAAACTGAAGCTTTCTTT.

This clonotype has only a few counts. DNA of the CDR3: TGTGCCAGCAGTGAATTCCTAGCGGACATAAACACCGGGGAGCTGTTTTTT. Protein product: CASSEFLADINTGELFF. The gene calls are TRBV6-2 or TRBV6-3 and TRBJ2-2; 7 bases match TRBD2. CDR3 length: 17 residues. J gave up 2 bases and V 5 bases, and 11 bases lay outside the gene matches. Germline CDR1 MNHEY, CDR2 SVGEGT.